The subject of this entry is one T cell receptor beta chain. Its antigen is unknown. No qualities accompany the bases; no much larger clone lies one base away. These data belong to a study of cytomegalovirus exposure and HLA in healthy donors (dated by TCRdb to 2016 to 2017). Some background on the complete study: In an earlier analysis of several hundred of the donors, 276 Gb of sequence data and just under 120 million unique TCR beta sequences from 180 million or so T cells were reported. Class I and class II HLA loci were covered by the typing at four-digit resolution. Roughly five DR-DQ haplotypes were handled as single units for association and clustering, since linkage in the cohort was strong. A later genetic analysis took genome-wide SNP genotypes for about three fifths of the 666 donors and used that subset as a discovery cohort. The later analysis used no new phenotypic data to find candidate immune exposures, relying instead on TCR beta sequences and their occurrence across donors. High-throughput TCR immunosequencing, statistical association of individual TCRs with disease status, and machine learning were combined to predict cytomegalovirus infection status. Typing coverage varied by locus: roughly 629-640 donors for A, B, C, DRB1 and DQB1; more than 500 for DQA1; over 600 for DPA1; more than 450 for DPB1. A separate validation cohort of about 110 different subjects was used in addition to the 666-subject first cohort. In an earlier analysis of 500 to 650 of the donors, high-throughput TCR beta sequencing was used to judge whether each TCR beta V gene segment behaved as functional or pseudogenic. Across some 400 genotyped donors of the cohort, an average of approximately 220,000 unique TCR beta nucleotide sequences per donor were sequenced, and 15% to 20% of those sequences were non-productive. All discovery cohort repertoires had been generated using a single sequencing platform. The study used immunosequencing to profile the T cell repertoires of more than 650 subjects and linked those repertoires to cytomegalovirus serostatus. The aim of the study was to test whether cataloging public T cell receptors could identify signatures of past pathogen exposure. To study patterns of TCR occurrence, a later analysis re-analyzed previously published TCR beta repertoires from around 670 donors and added high-resolution HLA genotyping. Of the approximately 400 genotyped donors, 65% to 90% were placed in the genetic ancestry cluster associated with self-reported Caucasian donors. An early release that covered 640 HLA-typed donors contained about 300 gigabases of sequencing data and roughly 84 million unique TCR sequences. Donor age, sex, ethnicity and CMV serostatus were compiled alongside the repertoire data. Overall study outcomes, separate from this receptor: Because HLA typing was unavailable for some donors at each locus, only the typed subset was used in association tests. A later analysis found that HLA-associated TCR beta chains were more clonally expanded and had lower generation probabilities than equally common non-associated chains. The cohort was sequenced for TCR beta chains only, and without alpha or paired-chain data the features that could be detected were limited. The presence/absence analyses assumed that sequencing depth was roughly uniform across donors, and that assumption may not be true. A group of highly shared sequence variants was considered likely to be a technical artifact of the sequencing pipeline. Broadly in line with IMGT annotations, most TCR beta V segments showed up in productive rearrangements about 90% or about 30% of the time in an earlier analysis of under 700 of the donors. At a false discovery rate of 0.05, a later analysis linked about 17,000 TCR beta sequences to specific HLA alleles. In a later analysis, the rate of TCR association differed among HLA loci, with DRB1 alleles having the most associated TCRs and HLA-C alleles having the fewest. According to the authors, the approach could potentially be generalized to other disease states and immunological phenotypes. A further reported finding was that TCR beta sequences accurately predicted the HLA-A and HLA-B alleles for most subjects in the first cohort. In a later genetic analysis, fewer N-insertions in productive TCRs were reported among donors in an Asian-associated ancestry cluster than the approximately 630-donor mean. Linkage disequilibrium might explain the correlated functional status among segregating V segments, but an unknown experimental factor could not be excluded. The classifier was reported to diagnose cytomegalovirus status with high specificity and sensitivity in both the original and validation cohorts. For the cohort, immune exposure information was limited to CMV serostatus. The study gave a list of roughly 150 TCR beta chains associated with cytomegalovirus. Most CMV-associated TCR beta chains appeared to be HLA-restricted in a later analysis, and the HLA associations seemed to be driven largely by CMV exposure. Because counts were too low, under 20 rarely observed V segments, including chromosome 9 orphons, were left out of the earlier analysis of some 640 of the donors. In vitro tests confirmed that a few of the cytomegalovirus-associated TCR beta chains recognize cytomegalovirus antigens. Most TCR sequences were seen in very few donors, while some public TCRs were found in many individuals. When HLA alleles, especially DR and DQ, strongly co-occurred, attributing TCR associations to individual alleles was difficult. Several of the top co-occurrence clusters appeared to be linked to parvovirus B19, influenza, CMV and Epstein-Barr virus, according to a later analysis. A later genetic analysis associated a missense DCLRE1C variant with V-gene and J-gene trimming of TCR beta chains, and an independent cohort replicated the association. The 87-base-pair reads could not distinguish some IMGT-functional V segments, including TRBV6-2 and TRBV6-3, so those segments were excluded.

The cohort comprised around 700 healthy bone marrow donors. All cohort members were sampled while nominally healthy, although unrecorded immune exposures were likely present. The donor tested CMV seronegative, placing the donor among the 350 or so seronegative members of the cohort. A peripheral blood sample was collected from each donor, and TCR beta sequencing was performed on peripheral blood mononuclear cells. Genomic DNA was extracted from the blood cell samples with the Qiagen DNeasy Blood Extraction Kit. The method behind the library was the immunoSEQ multiplex PCR assay. The multiplex PCR relied on a mix of 60 forward primers for TCR Vbeta segments and 13 reverse primers for TCR Jbeta segments. Amplification of the CDR3 region of rearranged TCR beta genes was performed with a multiplex PCR assay on genomic DNA. On the Illumina HiSeq System, the amplified TCR beta libraries were sequenced as 87-base-pair reads. From the authors' description of their analysis: A later analysis counted tens of millions of unique TCR beta chains across the 670 or so repertoires, and 9 million to 14 million of these chains were shared by at least two donors. A nearest-neighbor algorithm error-corrected the raw reads and collapsed the reads into unique sequences, merging closely related sequences to remove PCR and sequencing errors. Alignment of CDR3 sequences to IMGT reference sequences was used to assign V, D and J gene segments. For a sequence to be retained, a match of at least six nucleotides was required to both a V gene segment and a J gene segment. Rearrangements were classified as productive when the CDR3 lacked stop codons and remained in frame with V and J, and all other rearrangements were classified as non-productive. CDR3 was defined according to IMGT convention as the region running from the second conserved V-encoded cysteine to the conserved J-encoded phenylalanine. The earlier analysis of about 530 of the donors excluded any sequence lacking an unambiguous match to a single V gene segment. An earlier analysis of almost 600 of the donors classified V segments as functional when productive rearrangements were above 56.7% and as segregating when the standard deviation between donors was above 5%. A statistical classification framework was built to diagnose cytomegalovirus status from the catalog of TCR beta chain sequences. In a later analysis, TCR nucleotide sequences were compared against IMGT/GENE-DB human TR gene sequences so that V and J genes could be assigned. In a later analysis, CDR3 sequences and most-parsimonious VDJ recombination scenarios were assigned using the TCRdist pipeline. In a later analysis, each TCR beta chain was defined by its CDR3 amino acid sequence together with its V-gene family, and reads lacking a unique V-gene family were excluded. In a later analysis, 450 to 600 highly shared, low-generation-probability nucleotide sequences were removed to address suspected cross-contamination and a sequencing artifact. A later analysis calculated a clonal expansion index for each public chain from normalized within-repertoire ranks of inferred template counts. Generation probabilities in a later analysis came from a VDJ recombination model fitted to out-of-frame rearrangements, and those results were checked against IGoR. Hypergeometric tests were used in a later analysis to score TCR-TCR, TCR-HLA and TCR-CMV co-occurrence, with a repertoire-size bias correction applied to the TCR pairs. A later analysis estimated false discovery rates by permuting HLA or CMV assignments 20 times. In a later analysis, co-occurring TCRs were grouped with DBSCAN, and TCRdist sequence similarity was added when clustering was performed within HLA-allele-positive subsets. Repertoires with fewer than 30,000 or more than 120,000 public chains, plus five repertoires with anomalous nucleotide sharing, were excluded from co-occurrence clustering. Here the immuneACCESS table is served through TCRdb, limited to in-frame sequences with V and J called. Missing clones are a known gap in these copies; in checked studies unresolved V genes cover under half, and the rest lacks a known reason. That table is the source of V, J and clone size, and D and trimming were worked out from the DNA. In this sample the table shows 150,000 to 200,000 clones, about four fifths of which occur a single time. The top ten clonotypes cover about 1.9% of the sample.

From the germline V gene (reference sequence), CDR1 is LNHDA and CDR2 is SQIVND. The CDR3 covers 16 residues, taking in both the cysteine and the phenylalanine. The sequence is cut down to CDR3 DNA, 48 bases in frame from base 1. Relative to germline, V is missing 3 bases and J is missing 0 bases, with 6 bases of the junction outside any gene match. Specimen: PBMCs. This receptor was identified in a woman aged 25 to 39 in good health and CMV-seronegative. The rearranged chain carries TRBV19 and TRBJ2-3, with 7 bases in between that match TRBD2. The nucleotide sequence reads TGTGCCAGTAGTATCGGTCTAGCGGTGAGCACAGATACGCAGTATTTT. Protein translation: CASSIGLAVSTDTQYF.